This T cell receptor (beta chain) was retrieved from a study of graft-versus-host responses after intestinal transplantation. Study as a whole: All recipients were transplanted with multivisceral, liver-intestinal, or isolated intestinal grafts. Among the recipients, all got anti-thymocyte globulin induction and then tacrolimus and steroids for approximately 3 years. Study observations and caveats: Recipient-marrow GvH clones were detected, some having first appeared in ileum or blood. Allografts from individuals with graft-donor T cell macrochimerism displayed high graft-versus-host to host-versus-graft clonal ratios.

Method: immunoSEQ multiplex PCR; TCRdb's copy keeps in-frame clones and lacks some. The sample lists more than 100,000 clones, 85% to 95% occurring once. The CDR3 totals 15 residues. Trimming pared 0 bases from V and 2 bases from J, leaving 6 bases between. Germline CDR1 is SGHRS and CDR2 is YFSETQ. Notes on this clone: Its antigen remains unidentified.

This receptor was taken from a human donor who received an intestinal transplant. Material: unstimulated CD4+ T cells sorted from spleen or lymph node cells, obtained before intestinal transplant. The rearrangement joins TRBV5-1 to TRBJ2-6; D perhaps matches TRBD1 (5 bases). For the CDR3, the DNA is TGCGCCAGCAGCTTGGTAGGGGCTGGGGCCAACGTCCTGACTTTC. It specifies CASSLVGAGANVLTF.